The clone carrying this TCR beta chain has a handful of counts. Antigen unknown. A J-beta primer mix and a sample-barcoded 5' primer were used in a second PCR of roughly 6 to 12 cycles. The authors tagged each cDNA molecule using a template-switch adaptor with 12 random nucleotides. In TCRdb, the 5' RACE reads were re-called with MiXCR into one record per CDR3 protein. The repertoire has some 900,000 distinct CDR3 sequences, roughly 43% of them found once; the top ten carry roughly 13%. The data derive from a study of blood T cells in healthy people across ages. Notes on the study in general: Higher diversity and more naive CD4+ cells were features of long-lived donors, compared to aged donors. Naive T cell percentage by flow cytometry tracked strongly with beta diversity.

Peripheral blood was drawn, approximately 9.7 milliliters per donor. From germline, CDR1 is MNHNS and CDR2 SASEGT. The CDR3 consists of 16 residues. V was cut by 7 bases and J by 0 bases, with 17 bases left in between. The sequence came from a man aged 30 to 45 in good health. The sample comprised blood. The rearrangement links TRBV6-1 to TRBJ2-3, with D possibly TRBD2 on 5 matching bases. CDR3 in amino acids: CASTPQRHSSTDTQYF. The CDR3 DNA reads TGTGCCAGCACCCCGCAGCGGCACAGCAGCACAGATACGCAGTATTTT.